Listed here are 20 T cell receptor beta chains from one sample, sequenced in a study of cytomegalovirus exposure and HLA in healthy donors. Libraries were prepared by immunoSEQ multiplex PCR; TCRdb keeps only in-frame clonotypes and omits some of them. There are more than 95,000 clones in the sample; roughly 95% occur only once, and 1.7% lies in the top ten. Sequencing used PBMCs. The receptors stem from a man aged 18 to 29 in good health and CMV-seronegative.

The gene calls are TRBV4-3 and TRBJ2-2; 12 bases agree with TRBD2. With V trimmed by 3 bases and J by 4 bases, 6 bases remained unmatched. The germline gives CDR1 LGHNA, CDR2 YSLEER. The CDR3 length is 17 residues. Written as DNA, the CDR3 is TGCGCCAGCAGCCAGGCCCCGGGACTAGCGGGCACCGGGGAGCTGTTTTTT. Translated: CASSQAPGLAGTGELFF.

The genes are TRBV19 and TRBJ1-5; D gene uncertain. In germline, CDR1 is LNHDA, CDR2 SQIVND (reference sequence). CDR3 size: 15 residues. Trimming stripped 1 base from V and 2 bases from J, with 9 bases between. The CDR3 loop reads CASSIGRAGNQPQHF. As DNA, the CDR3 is TGTGCCAGTAGTATAGGGAGGGCAGGCAATCAGCCCCAGCATTTT.

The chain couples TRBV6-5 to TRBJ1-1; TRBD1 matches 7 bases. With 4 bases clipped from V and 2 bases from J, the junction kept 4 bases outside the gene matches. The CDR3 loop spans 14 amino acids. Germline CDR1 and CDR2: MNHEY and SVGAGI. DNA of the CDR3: TGTGCCAGCAGTTGGGGGACAGCTAACACTGAAGCTTTCTTT. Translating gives CASSWGTANTEAFF.

CDR3 region: CASSQGPQGTNTGELFF. The DNA of the CDR3 is TGCGCCAGCAGCCAAGGCCCGCAGGGGACGAACACCGGGGAGCTGTTTTTT. The chain links TRBV4-3 to TRBJ2-2, with a weak D call TRBD1 (6 bases). The CDR3 totals 17 residues. CDR1 LGHNA and CDR2 YSLEER come from the germline V gene. V lost 1 base and J 0 bases, leaving 12 bases between the germline ends.

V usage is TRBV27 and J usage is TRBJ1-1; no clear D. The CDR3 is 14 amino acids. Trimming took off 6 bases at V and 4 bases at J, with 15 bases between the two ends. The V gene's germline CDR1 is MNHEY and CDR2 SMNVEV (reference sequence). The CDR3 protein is CASRGEGAGTEAFF. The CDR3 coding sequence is TGTGCCAGCAGGGGAGAGGGCGCGGGCACTGAAGCTTTCTTT.

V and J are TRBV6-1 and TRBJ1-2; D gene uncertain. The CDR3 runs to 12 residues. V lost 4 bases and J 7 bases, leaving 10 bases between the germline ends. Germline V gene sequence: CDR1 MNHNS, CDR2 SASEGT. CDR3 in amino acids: CASSVGQRGYTF. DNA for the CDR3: TGTGCCAGCAGTGTTGGTCAGCGTGGCTACACCTTC.

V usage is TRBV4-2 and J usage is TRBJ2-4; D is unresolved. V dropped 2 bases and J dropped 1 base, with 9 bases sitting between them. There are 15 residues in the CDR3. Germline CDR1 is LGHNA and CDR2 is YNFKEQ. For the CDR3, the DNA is TGTGCCAGCAGCCAATCGCTCCAGGCCAAAAACATTCAGTACTTC. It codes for CASSQSLQAKNIQYF.

Here the CDR3 DNA reads TGCGCCAGCAGCTTGGTTAGCTATGAGCAGTTCTTC. It yields the protein CASSLVSYEQFF. This chain joins TRBV5-1 and TRBJ2-1; D unresolved. Per germline, CDR1 SGHRS and CDR2 YFSETQ. Between the trimmed V and J ends, which lost 0 bases and 8 bases, there was a span of 6 bases. This CDR3 spans 12 amino acids.

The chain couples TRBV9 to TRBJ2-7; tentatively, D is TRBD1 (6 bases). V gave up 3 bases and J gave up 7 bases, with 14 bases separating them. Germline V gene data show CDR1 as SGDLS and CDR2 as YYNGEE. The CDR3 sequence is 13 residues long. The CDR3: CASSARQVGEQYF. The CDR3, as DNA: TGTGCCAGCAGCGCCAGACAGGTGGGGGAGCAGTACTTC. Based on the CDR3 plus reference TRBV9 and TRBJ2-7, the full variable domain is DSGVTQTPKHLITATGQRVTLRCSPRSGDLSVYWYQQSLDQGLQFLIQYYNGEERAKGNILERFSAQQFPDLHSELNLSSLELGDSALYFCASSARQVGEQYFGPGTRLTVT.

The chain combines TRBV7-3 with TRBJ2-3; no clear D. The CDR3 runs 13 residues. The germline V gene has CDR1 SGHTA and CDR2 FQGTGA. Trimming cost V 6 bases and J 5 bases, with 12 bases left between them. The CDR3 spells CASSVARRDTQYF. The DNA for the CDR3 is TGTGCCAGCAGTGTAGCCCGAAGAGATACGCAGTATTTT.

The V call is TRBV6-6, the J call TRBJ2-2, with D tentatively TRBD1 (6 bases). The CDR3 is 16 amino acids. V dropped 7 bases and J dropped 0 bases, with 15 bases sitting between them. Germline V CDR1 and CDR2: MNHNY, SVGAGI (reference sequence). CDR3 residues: CASNKQGMANTGELFF. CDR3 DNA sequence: TGTGCCAGCAACAAACAGGGAATGGCGAACACCGGGGAGCTGTTTTTT.

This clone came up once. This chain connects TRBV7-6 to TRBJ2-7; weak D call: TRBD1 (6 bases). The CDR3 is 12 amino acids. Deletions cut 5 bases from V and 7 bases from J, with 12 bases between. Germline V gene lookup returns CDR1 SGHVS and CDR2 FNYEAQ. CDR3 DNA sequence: TGTGCCAGCAGCGGGACAAGTCTTGAGCAGTACTTC. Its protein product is CASSGTSLEQYF.

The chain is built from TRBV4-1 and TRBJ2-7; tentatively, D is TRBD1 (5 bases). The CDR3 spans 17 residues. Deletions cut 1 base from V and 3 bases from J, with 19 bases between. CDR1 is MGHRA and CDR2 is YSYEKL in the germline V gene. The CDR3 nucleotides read TGCGCCAGCAGCCAAGCTGGGGCCCTTTTGCCCCACTACGAGCAGTACTTC. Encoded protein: CASSQAGALLPHYEQYF.

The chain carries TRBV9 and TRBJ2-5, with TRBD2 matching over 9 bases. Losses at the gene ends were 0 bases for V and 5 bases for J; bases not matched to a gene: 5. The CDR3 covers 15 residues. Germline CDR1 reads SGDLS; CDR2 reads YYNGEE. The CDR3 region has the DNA TGTGCCAGCAGCGTAGTAGCGGGAGTGGGGGAGACCCAGTACTTC. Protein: CASSVVAGVGETQYF.

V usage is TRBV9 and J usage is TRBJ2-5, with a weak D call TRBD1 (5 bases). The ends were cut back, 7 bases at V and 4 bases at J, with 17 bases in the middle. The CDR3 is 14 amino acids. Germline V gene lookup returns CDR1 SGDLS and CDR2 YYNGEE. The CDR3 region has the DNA TGTGCCAGCGCCCCAGGGCCCTCTCGAGAGACCCAGTACTTC. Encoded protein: CASAPGPSRETQYF.

CDR3 bases: TGTGCCAGCTATCAACCAGCTAACTATGGCTACACCTTC. Amino acid sequence: CASYQPANYGYTF. This chain links TRBV28 with TRBJ1-2; D is undetermined. The CDR3 length is 13 residues. Trimming left V 8 bases short and J 0 bases short, with 10 bases between. Germline V lookup: CDR1 MDHEN, CDR2 SYDVKM.

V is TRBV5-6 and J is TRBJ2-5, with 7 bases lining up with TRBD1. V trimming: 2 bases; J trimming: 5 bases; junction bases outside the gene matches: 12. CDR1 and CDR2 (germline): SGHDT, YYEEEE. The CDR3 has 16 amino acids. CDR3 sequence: CASSLGAGGSWETQYF. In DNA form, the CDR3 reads TGTGCCAGCAGCTTAGGAGCAGGGGGTTCCTGGGAGACCCAGTACTTC.

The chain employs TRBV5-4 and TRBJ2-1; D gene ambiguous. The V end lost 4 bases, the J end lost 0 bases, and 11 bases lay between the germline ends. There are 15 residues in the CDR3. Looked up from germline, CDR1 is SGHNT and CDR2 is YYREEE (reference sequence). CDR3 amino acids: CASSEKFSSYNEQFF. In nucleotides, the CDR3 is TGTGCCAGCAGCGAGAAATTTAGCTCCTACAATGAGCAGTTCTTC.

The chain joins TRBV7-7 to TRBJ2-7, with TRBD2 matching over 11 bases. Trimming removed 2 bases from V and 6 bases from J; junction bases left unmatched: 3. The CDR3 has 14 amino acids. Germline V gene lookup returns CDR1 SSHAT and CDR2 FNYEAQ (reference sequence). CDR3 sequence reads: CASSLLAGGSEQYF. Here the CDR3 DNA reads TGTGCCAGCAGCTTACTAGCGGGAGGCTCCGAGCAGTACTTC.

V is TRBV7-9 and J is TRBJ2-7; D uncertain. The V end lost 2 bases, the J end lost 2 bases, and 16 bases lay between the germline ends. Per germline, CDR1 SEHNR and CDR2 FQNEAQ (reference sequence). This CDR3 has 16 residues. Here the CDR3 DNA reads TGTGCCAGCAGCTTAACGACTCCCGGCGGCCCCTACGAGCAGTACTTC. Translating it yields CASSLTTPGGPYEQYF. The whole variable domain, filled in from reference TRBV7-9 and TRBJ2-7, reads DTGVSQNPRHKITKRGQNVTFRCDPISEHNRLYWYRQTLGQGPEFLTYFQNEAQLEKSRLLSDRFSAERPKGSFSTLEIQRTEQGDSAMYLCASSLTTPGGPYEQYFGPGTRLTVT.